The 18 T cell receptor beta chains listed next were all sequenced from one sample in a study of blood T cells in healthy people across ages. Together with a sample-barcoded 5' primer, a J-beta primer mix was included in a second PCR lasting about 7 to 11 cycles. TCRdb recomputed calls from the 5' RACE reads with MiXCR, one row per CDR3 protein. This table has some 1.5 million distinct CDR3 sequences, roughly 27% appearing once. The sequenced material came from blood. The receptors originated from a woman aged 30 to 39 in good health.

With respect to this clonotype: An end of the junction does not agree with germline; a read error may underlie this. The chain links TRBV5-5 to TRBJ1-6, with D tentatively TRBD1 (6 bases). Germline lookup yields CDR1 SGHKS and CDR2 YYEKEE (reference sequence). The CDR3 contains 16 residues. In nucleotides, the CDR3 is TGTGCCAGCAGTTCGGGACCGGGGGCCTATAATTTACCCCTCCACTTT. Its translation is CASSSGPGAYNLPLHF. The full variable domain, its missing parts supplied by reference TRBV5-5 and TRBJ1-6, is DAGVTQSPTHLIKTRGQQVTLRCSPISGHKSVSWYQQVLGQGPQFIFQYYEKEERGRGNFPDRFSARQFPNYSSELNVNALLLGDSALYLCASSSGPGAYNLPLHFGNGTRLTVT.

The J gene is TRBJ2-7, the V gene TRBV20-1; no reliable D call. The germline gives CDR1 DFQATT, CDR2 SNEGSKA (reference sequence). The ends were cut back, 1 base at V and 4 bases at J, with 14 bases in the middle. This CDR3 spans 14 amino acids. CDR3 DNA: TGCAGTGCTAGAGTGAACGGACGCCCATACGAGCAGTACTTC. Its protein is CSARVNGRPYEQYF.

The V gene is TRBV29-1, the J gene TRBJ2-2; weak D call: TRBD1 (5 bases). The germline CDR1 and CDR2 sequences are SQVTM and ANQGSEA. With 6 bases removed from V and 4 bases from J, the gap between germline ends came to 9 bases. The CDR3 spans 12 residues. The CDR3 DNA is TGCAGCGTCAGGGCACTCACCGGGGAGCTGTTTTTT. It encodes CSVRALTGELFF.

The rearrangement links TRBV12-3 or TRBV12-4 to TRBJ2-5; 16 positions match TRBD2. J was trimmed by 3 bases and V by 5 bases; bases with no gene match: 6. The CDR3 extends over 17 amino acids. CDR3 in amino acids: CASSRGTSGGVKETQYF. The CDR3 coding sequence is TGTGCCAGCAGTCGTGGGACTAGCGGGGGGGTTAAAGAGACCCAGTACTTC.

This clonotype was picked up a small number of times. The V call is TRBV7-9, the J call TRBJ1-1, with no clear D. CDR1 SEHNR and CDR2 FQNEAQ come from the germline V gene (reference sequence). Trimming shortened V by 7 bases and J by 4 bases, and 19 bases separated the two germline ends. The CDR3 spans 15 residues. The CDR3 loop reads CASTLYHPPITEAFF. The CDR3 region has the DNA TGTGCCAGCACCCTATATCATCCCCCAATCACTGAAGCTTTCTTT.

This chain links TRBV9 with TRBJ2-2; D is unresolved. Germline V lookup: CDR1 SGDLS, CDR2 YYNGEE. Between the trimmed V and J ends, which lost 0 bases and 7 bases, there was a span of 7 bases. The CDR3 totals 13 residues. CDR3 sequence (DNA): TGTGCCAGCAGCGTAGTAGTCGGCGGGGAGCTGTTTTTT. Its protein product is CASSVVVGGELFF.

This clonotype was counted at least ten times. This chain uses TRBV4-1 with TRBJ2-1; TRBD2 matches 10 bases. In germline, CDR1 is MGHRA, CDR2 YSYEKL. CDR3 size: 21 residues. The V and J ends lost 4 bases and 3 bases, in that order; junction bases with no gene match: 21. DNA for the CDR3: TGCGCCAGCAGCCGCAGACAGCCCGAGCGGGAGGGCCTCGAGGGCTACAATGAGCAGTTCTTC. It encodes CASSRRQPEREGLEGYNEQFF.

This chain connects TRBV7-9 to TRBJ2-1, with D perhaps assigned TRBD1 or TRBD2 (5 bases each). Germline CDR1 is SEHNR and CDR2 is FQNEAQ (reference sequence). This CDR3 comprises 11 residues. V lost 5 bases and J 13 bases, leaving 12 bases between the germline ends. CDR3 coding DNA: TGTGCCAGCAGCAACCCGAGGGACCAGTTCTTC. Amino acid sequence: CASSNPRDQFF. Complete variable domain (other parts from reference TRBV7-9 and TRBJ2-1): DTGVSQNPRHKITKRGQNVTFRCDPISEHNRLYWYRQTLGQGPEFLTYFQNEAQLEKSRLLSDRFSAERPKGSFSTLEIQRTEQGDSAMYLCASSNPRDQFFGPGTRLTVL.

The chain uses TRBV5-5 and TRBJ2-3; the D gene is possibly TRBD2 (5 bases). The CDR3 extends over 14 amino acids. The germline V gene encodes CDR1 SGHKS and CDR2 YYEKEE (reference sequence). V lost 2 bases and J lost 6, with 13 bases in between. The CDR3 region is CASSFSRDVDTQYF. Written as DNA, the CDR3 is TGTGCCAGCAGCTTTTCGAGGGATGTCGATACGCAGTATTTT.

On this clonotype itself: A much larger clone sits a single nucleotide away, making a read error possible. This chain links TRBV29-1 with TRBJ2-4; 8 bases are shared with TRBD2. Germline values: CDR1 SQVTM, CDR2 ANQGSEA. CDR3 length equals 14 residues. CDR3 residues: CSIEVAPGGNIQYF. CDR3 DNA sequence: TGCAGCATTGAGGTCGCCCCGGGGGGGAACATTCAGTACTTC.

This chain joins TRBV25-1 and TRBJ1-3; no clear D. V dropped 6 bases and J dropped 8 bases, with 14 bases sitting between them. The CDR3 contains 13 residues. Per germline, CDR1 MGHDK and CDR2 SYGVNS. The CDR3 spells CASSSITTDTIYF. CDR3 DNA: TGTGCCAGCAGCTCGATTACCACGGACACCATATATTTT.

The chain employs TRBV20-1 and TRBJ2-5, with 10 bases lining up with TRBD2. This CDR3 has 14 amino acids. V lost 6 bases and J lost 3; bases outside the gene matches: 7. Germline CDR1 is DFQATT and CDR2 is SNEGSKA (reference sequence). CDR3 sequence: CSAQGGLAEETQYF. The DNA for the CDR3 is TGCAGTGCCCAAGGCGGACTAGCGGAAGAGACCCAGTACTTC.

Of note for this clonotype: This may arise from a read error, as a much more abundant clone is one base away. The CDR3 DNA sequence: TGTACCAGCAGCCCCCTCAGGACAGGGGTAGAGACCCAGTACTTC. This translates into CTSSPLRTGVETQYF. This chain links TRBV3-1 with TRBJ2-5; 9 bases line up with TRBD1. The CDR3 consists of 15 residues. CDR1 is LGHDT and CDR2 is YNNKEL in the germline V gene (reference sequence).

This clonotype was observed at least ten times. The V call is TRBV7-9, the J call TRBJ2-3, with a possible D match to TRBD2 (5 bases). V gave up 5 bases and J gave up 5 bases, with 17 bases separating them. Germline V gives CDR1 SEHNR, CDR2 FQNEAQ (reference sequence). CDR3 length: 15 residues. CDR3 nucleotides: TGTGCCAGCAGCCTGGGGAGTACATCACAAGATACGCAGTATTTT. Protein sequence: CASSLGSTSQDTQYF.

Comment on this clonotype: One end of the junction does not line up with germline, which may come from a read error. The chain is built from TRBV18 and TRBJ2-7; D assignment may be TRBD1 or TRBD2 (5 bases each). The J call may be wrong; the DNA end is better matched by TRBJ2-5. Germline loops: CDR1 KGHSH, CDR2 LQKENI. The CDR3 is 15 amino acids. As DNA, the CDR3 is TGTGCCAGCTCCCCACGACAGCCCCCGGGGGAGACCCAGTACTTC. It codes for CASSPRQPPGETQYF.

This clonotype was observed a handful of times. The chain is built from TRBV7-2 and TRBJ2-7, with 7 bases that match TRBD2. This CDR3 spans 16 amino acids. With V trimmed by 5 bases and J by 2 bases, 12 bases remained unmatched. Germline loops: CDR1 SGHTA, CDR2 FQGNSA. The CDR3 sequence: CASSQPGGRSTYEQYF. The CDR3 nucleotides read TGTGCCAGCAGCCAACCTGGCGGGAGATCTACCTACGAGCAGTACTTC.

The chain combines TRBV7-6 with TRBJ2-1; a weak D match, TRBD1 (6 bases). The germline V gene has CDR1 SGHVS and CDR2 FNYEAQ. The CDR3 is 13 amino acids. The ends were cut back, 3 bases at V and 10 bases at J, with 13 bases in the middle. This CDR3 reads CASSLGTLIEQFF. In DNA form, the CDR3 reads TGTGCCAGCAGCTTGGGGACACTTATCGAGCAGTTCTTC. The full variable domain, its missing parts supplied by reference TRBV7-6 and TRBJ2-1, is GAGVSQSPRYKVTKRGQDVALRCDPISGHVSLYWYRQALGQGPEFLTYFNYEAQQDKSGLPNDRFSAERPEGSISTLTIQRTEQRDSAMYRCASSLGTLIEQFFGPGTRLTVL.

The DNA of the CDR3 is TGTGCCACCAGCAGAGATACGATGGAACGTGATGGCTACACCTTC. Translated, it gives CATSRDTMERDGYTF. The chain couples TRBV15 to TRBJ1-2; no reliable D call. V lost 0 bases and J 6 bases, leaving 14 bases between the germline ends. This CDR3 has 15 amino acids. CDR1 is LNHNV and CDR2 is YYDKDF in the germline V gene (reference sequence).